The 26 T cell receptor beta chains listed next were all sequenced from one sample in a study of blood T cell repertoires in COVID-19. Method: immunoSEQ multiplex PCR; TCRdb's copy keeps in-frame clones and lacks some. Of a few hundred thousand clones listed, over 80% were seen once; the top ten hold less than 6.5%. Sequencing used PBMCs or T cells enriched from blood (not recorded which). The origin of the receptors is a man between 25 and 39 years old who had recovered from COVID-19.

The V and J genes are TRBV27 and TRBJ1-6; 9 bases match TRBD1. J gave up 9 bases and V 6 bases, and 6 bases lay outside the gene matches. Germline V gene data show CDR1 as MNHEY and CDR2 as SMNVEV (reference sequence). There are 14 residues in the CDR3. The DNA for the CDR3 is TGTGCCAGCAGGGCAGACAGGGGGTTTTCACCCCTCCACTTT. Protein: CASRADRGFSPLHF.

This clone was picked up one time. This rearrangement joins TRBV1 to TRBJ2-1; the table's D call, TRBD2, was not checked against the DNA. TRBV1 is recorded as a pseudogene. There are 15 residues in the CDR3. The CDR3 is CTSSQDAGTYNEQFF. CDR3 bases: TGCACCAGCAGCCAAGACGCGGGAACCTACAATGAGCAGTTCTTC.

V is TRBV2 and J is TRBJ2-1, with D possibly matching TRBD2 (5 bases). This CDR3 contains 15 residues. Trimming took 3 bases from V and 4 from J, leaving 13 bases between them. Germline CDR1 reads SNHLY; CDR2 reads FYNNEI. CDR3 DNA sequence: TGTGCCAGCAGTGATTCCCCCGGGATGTACAATGAGCAGTTCTTC. It translates to CASSDSPGMYNEQFF.

The V and J genes are TRBV7-9 and TRBJ1-1, with 8 bases identical to TRBD1. Trimming at V came to 5 bases and at J to 6 bases, leaving 8 bases not matched to a gene. The CDR3 sequence is 14 residues long. Germline V gives CDR1 SEHNR, CDR2 FQNEAQ (reference sequence). The CDR3 sequence is CASSTQGAPPEAFF. The CDR3 nucleotides read TGTGCCAGCAGCACCCAGGGGGCGCCTCCTGAAGCTTTCTTT.

This chain's CDR3 is CASSLWQGIGQPQHF. The CDR3 DNA reads TGTGCCAGCAGTTTATGGCAGGGGATCGGTCAGCCCCAGCATTTT. V usage is TRBV28 and J usage is TRBJ1-5; possibly TRBD1 for D (6 bases). The length of the CDR3 is 15 residues. The V gene's germline CDR1 is MDHEN and CDR2 SYDVKM. V gave up 0 bases and J gave up 6 bases, with 12 bases separating them.

This chain uses TRBV29-1 with TRBJ2-1, with TRBD1 identical over 8 bases. Germline V lookup: CDR1 SQVTM, CDR2 ANQGSEA. Unmatched junction bases numbered 6, after V lost 1 base and J lost 4 bases. The CDR3 is made up of 15 amino acids. The CDR3 region has the DNA TGCAGCGTTGAAGCCCCGGGACAGGCTTACAATGAGCAGTTCTTC. Its protein product is CSVEAPGQAYNEQFF.

The chain uses TRBV6-4 and TRBJ2-3, with TRBD2 as a possible D gene (6 bases). The CDR3 has 15 residues. V shed 4 bases and J shed 2 bases, with 13 bases lying between them. From germline, CDR1 is MRHNA and CDR2 SNTAGT. The CDR3: CASSALGGFTDTQYF. In DNA form, the CDR3 reads TGTGCCAGCAGTGCCCTCGGGGGTTTCACAGATACGCAGTATTTT.

The genes are TRBV19 and TRBJ2-7; 7 nucleotides align to TRBD1. The CDR3 consists of 16 residues. CDR1 LNHDA and CDR2 SQIVND come from the germline V gene (reference sequence). The V gene end was trimmed by 3 bases and the J gene end by 2 bases; junction bases not matched to a gene: 10. CDR3 amino acids: CASSMMARTGTYEQYF. The DNA for the CDR3 is TGTGCCAGTAGTATGATGGCCAGGACAGGTACCTACGAGCAGTACTTC.

This clone came up once. V and J are TRBV5-1 and TRBJ2-1, with TRBD2 as a possible D gene (7 bases). The CDR3 has 15 amino acids. Deletions cut 0 bases from V and 3 bases from J, with 10 bases between. CDR1 SGHRS and CDR2 YFSETQ come from the germline V gene. CDR3: CASSLDGGHYNEQFF. The CDR3 DNA follows: TGCGCCAGCAGCTTGGACGGGGGGCACTACAATGAGCAGTTCTTC. Together with reference TRBV5-1 and TRBJ2-1, the CDR3 gives the full variable domain: KAGVTQTPRYLIKTRGQQVTLSCSPISGHRSVSWYQQTPGQGLQFLFEYFSETQRNKGNFPGRFSGRQFSNSRSEMNVSTLELGDSALYLCASSLDGGHYNEQFFGPGTRLTVL.

In DNA form, the CDR3 reads TGCAGCGTTGAAGGTAACCTATCGTATGGCTACACCTTC. Translating it yields CSVEGNLSYGYTF. The V and J genes are TRBV29-1 and TRBJ1-2; the D is unclear. CDR1 and CDR2 (germline): SQVTM, ANQGSEA. Trimming removed 1 base from V and 5 bases from J, with 11 bases in between. The CDR3 length is 13 residues.

The chain couples TRBV27 to TRBJ2-3; D is perhaps TRBD1 (6 bases). Deletions cut 2 bases from V and 8 bases from J, with 11 bases between. Germline assignment: CDR1 MNHEY and CDR2 SMNVEV (reference sequence). The CDR3 spans 13 residues. CDR3 amino acids: CASSLNGGGTQYF. The CDR3, as DNA: TGTGCCAGCAGTTTAAATGGGGGCGGTACGCAGTATTTT.

The V call is TRBV18, the J call TRBJ2-5; no reliable D call. This CDR3 comprises 14 residues. Germline lookup yields CDR1 KGHSH and CDR2 LQKENI. Trimming took 0 bases from V and 1 from J, leaving 6 bases between them. In DNA, the CDR3 is TGTGCCAGCTCACCACCCAATGTCCAAGAGACCCAGTACTTC. It translates to CASSPPNVQETQYF.

V usage is TRBV29-1 and J usage is TRBJ2-3; 11 bases agree with TRBD2. Looked up from germline, CDR1 is SQVTM and CDR2 is ANQGSEA. Trimming cost V 5 bases and J 3 bases; bases outside gene matches: 7. This CDR3 has 15 amino acids. CDR3 in DNA: TGCAGCGTTTCCTTAGCGGGGGGGTTTACAGATACGCAGTATTTT. The encoded protein is CSVSLAGGFTDTQYF.

The chain is built from TRBV5-5 and TRBJ2-7; D unresolved. CDR3 length: 15 residues. The V end lost 0 bases, the J end lost 0 bases, and 10 bases lay between the germline ends. Germline V gives CDR1 SGHKS, CDR2 YYEKEE (reference sequence). The CDR3 DNA reads as TGTGCCAGCAGCTTGGAGCGCCATGCCTCCTACGAGCAGTACTTC. It yields the protein CASSLERHASYEQYF.

The chain recombines TRBV7-9 with TRBJ2-7, with D possibly being TRBD1 (5 bases). CDR1 and CDR2 from the germline V gene are SEHNR and FQNEAQ (reference sequence). The CDR3 length is 12 residues. V lost 5 bases, J lost 5 bases, and 10 bases lay in between. The CDR3 bases are TGTGCCAGCAGCCAAGGGGCTGACGAGCAGTACTTC. This encodes CASSQGADEQYF.

The chain couples TRBV19 to TRBJ2-1, with 7 bases fitting TRBD1. The CDR3 has 15 residues. CDR1 and CDR2 (germline): LNHDA, SQIVND (reference sequence). Losses at the gene ends were 6 bases for V and 5 bases for J; bases not matched to a gene: 10. CDR3 DNA: TGTGCCAGTAGGACCTGGGACAGAGGGAACAATGAGCAGTTCTTC. Translation gives CASRTWDRGNNEQFF.

The J gene is TRBJ2-1, the V gene TRBV28; 7 positions agree with TRBD2. The V segment lost 9 bases and the J segment 3 bases; nucleotides outside the gene matches: 2. Germline V gene data show CDR1 as MDHEN and CDR2 as SYDVKM. There are 12 residues in the CDR3. The CDR3, as DNA: TGTGCCAGTCCTAGCGGCTACAATGAGCAGTTCTTC. Translated, it gives CASPSGYNEQFF. Variable domain in full (rest from reference TRBV28 and TRBJ2-1): DVKVTQSSRYLVKRTGEKVFLECVQDMDHENMFWYRQDPGLGLRLIYFSYDVKMKEKGDIPEGYSVSREKKERFSLILESASTNQTSMYLCASPSGYNEQFFGPGTRLTVL.

This clone was seen only once. The chain has TRBV9 and TRBJ1-1; D possibly corresponds to TRBD1 (5 bases). V shed 3 bases and J shed 0 bases, with 24 bases lying between them. The CDR3 contains 19 residues. Per germline, CDR1 SGDLS and CDR2 YYNGEE. The chain's CDR3 is CASSAGAPEGFLMNTEAFF. The DNA for the CDR3 is TGTGCCAGCAGCGCTGGGGCCCCTGAAGGTTTTCTTATGAACACTGAAGCTTTCTTT.

The count of this clone is one. The chain has TRBV12-3 or TRBV12-4 and TRBJ1-2; 7 bases fit TRBD1. The V segment lost 5 bases and the J segment 5 bases; nucleotides outside the gene matches: 5. The CDR3 consists of 13 residues. The DNA for the CDR3 is TGTGCCAGCAGTCCCGGGACAGAATATGGCTACACCTTC. Protein product: CASSPGTEYGYTF.

The chain is built from TRBV7-9 and TRBJ1-2; the D gene is possibly TRBD1 (6 bases). There are 14 residues in the CDR3. V was cut by 5 bases and J by 4 bases, with 14 bases left in between. Germline CDR1 and CDR2: SEHNR and FQNEAQ (reference sequence). Here the CDR3 DNA reads TGTGCCAGCAGCACCGAGGGGGTAGGCTATGGCTACACCTTC. It codes for CASSTEGVGYGYTF. Full variable domain (remainder filled in from reference TRBV7-9 and TRBJ1-2): DTGVSQNPRHKITKRGQNVTFRCDPISEHNRLYWYRQTLGQGPEFLTYFQNEAQLEKSRLLSDRFSAERPKGSFSTLEIQRTEQGDSAMYLCASSTEGVGYGYTFGSGTRLTVV.

The chain is built from TRBV3-1 (or the pseudogene TRBV3-2) and TRBJ2-3, with 9 bases that match TRBD2. V lost 3 bases to trimming and J lost 3 bases; unmatched junction nucleotides: 1. The CDR3 runs to 14 residues. In germline, CDR1 is LGHDT, CDR2 YNNKEL (reference sequence). The CDR3 region is CASSHAGGTDTQYF. CDR3 DNA sequence: TGTGCCAGCAGCCATGCGGGGGGGACAGATACGCAGTATTTT.

J is TRBJ1-6 and V is TRBV7-9; weak D call: TRBD1 (6 bases). CDR1 is SEHNR and CDR2 is FQNEAQ in the germline V gene (reference sequence). V was shortened by 7 bases and J by 0 bases, with 13 bases between the two germline ends. The CDR3 is 16 residues long. CDR3 nucleotides: TGTGCCAGCACCCTAACAGGGAGCTCCTATAATTCACCCCTCCACTTT. This codes for CASTLTGSSYNSPLHF.

This chain connects TRBV6-1 to TRBJ1-4; 8 bases agree with TRBD1. This CDR3 has 16 amino acids. CDR1 is MNHNS and CDR2 is SASEGT in the germline V gene. The J segment lost 11 bases and the V segment lost 2 bases, leaving 13 bases of the junction unmatched. In DNA form, the CDR3 reads TGTGCCAGCAGTGAAACACTCCGGACAGGGATGATGAAACTGTTTTTT. Translating gives CASSETLRTGMMKLFF.

This chain connects TRBV6-5 to TRBJ2-5; D is perhaps TRBD2 (6 bases). CDR3 length: 15 residues. The V end lost 6 bases, the J end lost 0 bases, and 14 bases lay between the germline ends. Germline-derived CDR1 and CDR2 are MNHEY and SVGAGI. The DNA of the CDR3 is TGTGCCAGCAGAATATCTCGGGGGTACCAAGAGACCCAGTACTTC. It codes for CASRISRGYQETQYF.

The rearrangement links TRBV6-5 to TRBJ2-7; 10 bases line up with TRBD1. Germline V gene sequence: CDR1 MNHEY, CDR2 SVGAGI. This CDR3 spans 16 amino acids. Trimming removed 2 bases from V and 3 bases from J; junction bases left unmatched: 7. CDR3 sequence reads: CASSYKWGTGVYEQYF. DNA for the CDR3: TGTGCCAGCAGTTACAAATGGGGGACAGGGGTCTACGAGCAGTACTTC.

The CDR3 coding sequence is TGTGCCAGCAGCGGAGGAGTGGGGGGGAGGGCCTCGAACACTGAAGCTTTCTTT. It encodes CASSGGVGGRASNTEAFF. The chain employs TRBV11-3 and TRBJ1-1, with D maybe TRBD1 (5 bases). The germline V gene has CDR1 SGHNT and CDR2 YENEEA. The CDR3 covers 18 residues. The V and J ends lost 5 bases and 1 base respectively, with 23 bases between them.